This TCR beta chain was obtained from a study of blood T cell repertoires in COVID-19. Study context: COVID-19 samples collected from the United States, Italy and Spain covered acute and convalescent phases. From T cells, B-cell-depleted T cells, or PBMCs came the material, which was cDNA or gDNA.

Trimming cost V 3 bases and J 8 bases; bases outside gene matches: 6. The CDR3 length is 13 residues. Germline assignment: CDR1 LGHDT and CDR2 YNNKEL (reference sequence). The authors' processing: Cell counts per sample came from amplifying reference gene primers. The table came from immunoSEQ multiplex PCR; TCRdb's copy has only in-frame clones and leaves some out. That table furnishes V, J and clone size, whereas the DNA furnished D and trimming. The sample contains about 170,000 clones, about 87% of which appear only once. This clonotype originated in a man aged 60-69 years with acute or convalescent COVID-19. The sequenced sample consisted of peripheral blood. The rearrangement links TRBV3-1 (or the pseudogene TRBV3-2) to TRBJ1-2, with 7 nucleotides matching TRBD1. The CDR3: CASSHLDRVGYTF. DNA for the CDR3: TGTGCCAGCAGCCATCTCGACAGGGTCGGCTACACCTTC.